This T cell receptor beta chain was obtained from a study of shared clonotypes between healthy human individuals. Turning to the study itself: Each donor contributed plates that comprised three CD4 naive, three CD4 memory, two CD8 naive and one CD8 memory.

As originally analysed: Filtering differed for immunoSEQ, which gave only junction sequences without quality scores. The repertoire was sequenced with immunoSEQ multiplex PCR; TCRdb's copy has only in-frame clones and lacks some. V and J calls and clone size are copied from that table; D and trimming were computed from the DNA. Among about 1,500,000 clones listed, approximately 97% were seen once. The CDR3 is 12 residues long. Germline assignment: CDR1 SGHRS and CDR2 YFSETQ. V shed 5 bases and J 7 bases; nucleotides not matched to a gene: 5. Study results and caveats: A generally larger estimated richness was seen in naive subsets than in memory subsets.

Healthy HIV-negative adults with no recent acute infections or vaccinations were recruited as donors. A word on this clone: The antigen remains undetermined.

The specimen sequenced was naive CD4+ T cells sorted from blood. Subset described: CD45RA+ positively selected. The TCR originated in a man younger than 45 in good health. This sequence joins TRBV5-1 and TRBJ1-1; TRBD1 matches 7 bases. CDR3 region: CASRQGPSEAFF. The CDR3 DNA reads TGCGCCAGCAGACAGGGGCCAAGTGAAGCTTTCTTT. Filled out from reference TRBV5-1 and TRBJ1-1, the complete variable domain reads KAGVTQTPRYLIKTRGQQVTLSCSPISGHRSVSWYQQTPGQGLQFLFEYFSETQRNKGNFPGRFSGRQFSNSRSEMNVSTLELGDSALYLCASRQGPSEAFFGQGTRLTVV.